This is a list of T cell receptor beta chains from one sample in a study of cytomegalovirus exposure and HLA in healthy donors. The method was immunoSEQ multiplex PCR; TCRdb's version includes in-frame clones alone and lacks a portion of them. The data include around 52,000 clones; the top ten clones carry approximately 10%. Source material: PBMCs. The receptor source for this set is a woman aged 50 to 65 in good health and CMV-seropositive. The CDR3 runs from the conserved cysteine through the conserved F or W. Each record gives: CDR3 protein, CDR3 DNA, J gene, CDR3 length, D gene, V gene. The D gene is left open where the match is weak.

CASSFKGLRQPQHF | TGTGCCAGCAGTTTTAAGGGGTTACGGCAGCCCCAGCATTTT | TRBJ1-5 | 14 | - | TRBV28
CASSFNRQGAGTGELFF | TGTGCCAGCAGCTTCAATCGACAGGGGGCAGGCACCGGGGAGCTGTTTTTT | TRBJ2-2 | 17 | TRBD1 | TRBV11-2
CASSIRGWQETQYF | TGTGCCAGTAGTATCAGAGGGTGGCAAGAGACCCAGTACTTC | TRBJ2-5 | 14 | - | TRBV19
CAWSGQGRNTDTQYF | TGTGCCTGGAGTGGACAGGGGAGGAACACAGATACGCAGTATTTT | TRBJ2-3 | 15 | TRBD1 | TRBV30
CASSPPQAMTGELFF | TGTGCCAGCTCACCACCGCAAGCCATGACCGGGGAGCTGTTTTTT | TRBJ2-2 | 15 | - | TRBV18
CASSRTSGSETQYF | TGTGCCAGCTCTCGTACTAGCGGGAGTGAGACCCAGTACTTC | TRBJ2-5 | 14 | TRBD2 | TRBV18
CASSKTGTEAFF | TGTGCCAGCAGCAAGACAGGGACTGAAGCTTTCTTT | TRBJ1-1 | 12 | TRBD1 | TRBV5-6
CASTPRTRVNAEQFF | TGTGCCAGCACCCCGAGGACTAGGGTGAATGCTGAGCAGTTCTTC | TRBJ2-1 | 15 | TRBD2 | TRBV28
CASSQDLLAGDSEEQYF | TGTGCCAGCAGCCAAGATCTACTAGCGGGAGACAGTGAAGAGCAGTACTTC | TRBJ2-7 | 17 | TRBD2 | TRBV14
CASSQVAGGLEQFF | TGCGCCAGCAGCCAAGTAGCGGGAGGGCTTGAGCAGTTCTTC | TRBJ2-1 | 14 | TRBD2 | TRBV4-1
CASSMGAWTSGSYNEQFF | TGTGCCAGCAGCATGGGGGCTTGGACTAGCGGGAGTTACAATGAGCAGTTCTTC | TRBJ2-1 | 18 | TRBD2 | TRBV11-2
CASSASGGAGPETQYF | TGTGCCAGCAGCGCCAGCGGGGGGGCCGGACCAGAGACCCAGTACTTC | TRBJ2-5 | 16 | TRBD2 | TRBV5-6
CASSMTGDGNEQFF | TGCGCCAGCAGCATGACAGGTGATGGTAATGAGCAGTTCTTC | TRBJ2-1 | 14 | - | TRBV5-1
CASSIGTSAYTDTQYF | TGTGCCAGCAGCATTGGGACTAGCGCGTACACAGATACGCAGTATTTT | TRBJ2-3 | 16 | TRBD2 | TRBV11-1
CASSHPGAGSSYNEQFF | TGTGCCAGCAGCCACCCAGGAGCGGGGAGCTCCTACAATGAGCAGTTCTTC | TRBJ2-1 | 17 | TRBD2 | TRBV11-2
CASSGGGQGNTEAFF | TGTGCCAGCAGCGGGGGGGGACAGGGTAACACTGAAGCTTTCTTT | TRBJ1-1 | 15 | TRBD1 | TRBV9
CASSLGRTNEKLFF | TGCGCCAGCAGCTTGGGCAGGACTAATGAAAAACTGTTTTTT | TRBJ1-4 | 14 | - | TRBV5-1
CASSQARGENTGELFF | TGTGCCAGCAGCCAAGCCAGGGGAGAGAACACCGGGGAGCTGTTTTTT | TRBJ2-2 | 16 | - | TRBV4-2
CASSLAGFDYGYTF | TGTGCCAGCAGCTTAGCCGGGTTCGACTATGGCTACACCTTC | TRBJ1-2 | 14 | - | TRBV7-9
CASSRDINTEAFF | TGTGCCAGCAGCCGGGACATCAACACTGAAGCTTTCTTT | TRBJ1-1 | 13 | - | TRBV5-4
CASSTGLAENEQFF | TGTGCCAGCAGTACGGGACTAGCGGAAAATGAGCAGTTCTTC | TRBJ2-1 | 14 | TRBD2 | TRBV27
CASSLDLRLAGNKNIQYF | TGTGCCAGCAGCTTAGATCTAAGGCTAGCGGGGAACAAAAACATTCAGTACTTC | TRBJ2-4 | 18 | TRBD2 | TRBV11-2
CASRRQGATSGANVLTF | TGCGCCAGCAGACGACAGGGGGCGACCTCTGGGGCCAACGTCCTGACTTTC | TRBJ2-6 | 17 | TRBD1 | TRBV5-1
CASSSSGTGSYEQYF | TGTGCCAGCAGTTCCTCCGGGACAGGCTCCTACGAGCAGTACTTC | TRBJ2-7 | 15 | TRBD1 | TRBV28
CASSNRDYTDTQYF | TGTGCCAGCAGTAACCGGGACTACACAGATACGCAGTATTTT | TRBJ2-3 | 14 | TRBD2 | TRBV6-6
CASSTYKGDNQPQHF | TGTGCCAGTAGTACTTACAAGGGGGATAATCAGCCCCAGCATTTT | TRBJ1-5 | 15 | - | TRBV19
CASSRQGAEAFF | TGTGCCAGCAGCCGACAGGGGGCTGAAGCTTTCTTT | TRBJ1-1 | 12 | TRBD1 | TRBV7-9
CASSFSVRGTEAFF | TGTGCCAGCAGCTTCTCGGTTCGCGGCACTGAAGCTTTCTTT | TRBJ1-1 | 14 | - | TRBV7-2
CASRNQGARNTEAFF | TGTGCCAGCAGGAACCAGGGGGCGCGGAACACTGAAGCTTTCTTT | TRBJ1-1 | 15 | TRBD1 | TRBV2